A single sample is the source of the 21 T cell receptor beta chains below, sequenced in a study of T cells in Graves' hyperthyroidism and ophthalmopathy. Amplification targeted TCR beta CDR3 regions from RNA transcripts. HTBI primers drove first-round RT-PCR of the TCR CDR3. In TCRdb, the multiplex PCR reads were re-called with MiXCR into one record per CDR3 protein. The table includes around 250,000 distinct CDR3 sequences, approximately 14% detected once. Sequenced sample: blood. The receptors stem from a middle-aged woman with Graves' hyperthyroidism that later progressed to Graves' ophthalmopathy.

This sequence joins TRBV5-1 and TRBJ2-2; no reliable D call. CDR1 and CDR2 (germline): SGHRS, YFSETQ. CDR3 length equals 13 residues. Trimming took off 0 bases at V and 3 bases at J, with 3 bases between the two ends. The CDR3 loop is CASSLAYTGELFF. The CDR3 bases are TGCGCCAGCAGCTTGGCCTACACCGGGGAGCTGTTTTTT.

This clonotype has only a few counts. V gene TRBV29-1 combines with J gene TRBJ2-7; D is ambiguous. From germline, CDR1 is SQVTM and CDR2 ANQGSEA. This CDR3 region has 13 residues. Trimming pared 7 bases from V and 0 bases from J, leaving 13 bases between. CDR3 loop: CSAEERNSYEQYF. DNA for the CDR3: TGCAGCGCGGAAGAGAGGAACTCCTACGAGCAGTACTTC.

Many counts were recorded for this clonotype. This chain links TRBV10-3 with TRBJ2-7, with D possibly being TRBD2 (5 bases). The CDR3 covers 14 residues. Germline V gene lookup returns CDR1 ENHRY and CDR2 SYGVKD. Trimming took 4 bases from V and 0 from J, leaving 10 bases between them. The CDR3 region has the DNA TGTGCCATCAGTGTCGGGATGAGCTCCTACGAGCAGTACTTC. Amino acids: CAISVGMSSYEQYF.

Many counts were recorded for this clonotype. The chain recombines TRBV11-2 with TRBJ1-2; D gene uncertain. The CDR3 sequence is 12 residues long. V gave up 6 bases and J gave up 8 bases, with 13 bases separating them. Looked up from germline, CDR1 is SGHAT and CDR2 is FQNNGV. CDR3 DNA: TGTGCCAGCAGGATTAAGGGAGGAGGCTACACCTTC. Protein product: CASRIKGGGYTF.

The chain employs TRBV20-1 and TRBJ2-1, with 11 bases fitting TRBD2. Per the germline V gene, CDR1 is DFQATT and CDR2 is SNEGSKA (reference sequence). This CDR3 is 14 amino acids long. V lost 5 bases, J lost 9 bases, and 9 bases stayed unmatched. CDR3 nucleotides: TGCAGTGCTCGACTAGCGGGAAACTGCACTGAGCAGTTCTTC. Amino acid sequence: CSARLAGNCTEQFF.

For this clonotype: The junction and the germline gene differ at one end; a read error may be behind it. The V gene is TRBV6-5, the J gene TRBJ2-1; D not resolved. Germline V CDR1 and CDR2: MNHEY, SVGAGI. The CDR3 is 16 residues long. The CDR3 nucleotides are TGTGCCAGCAATTACGCTTTCGGCAACTCCTACAATGAGCAGTTCTTC. Protein: CASNYAFGNSYNEQFF.

The sample holds many counts of this clonotype. The J gene is TRBJ1-3, the V gene TRBV6-2 or TRBV6-3; D might be TRBD1 (5 bases). V shed 2 bases and J shed 2 bases, with 25 bases lying between them. CDR1 and CDR2 (germline): MNHEY, SVGEGT. The CDR3 length is 20 residues. CDR3: CASSYPTWQGRSSPGNTIYF. The DNA of the CDR3 is TGTGCCAGCAGTTACCCCACATGGCAGGGAAGGAGCTCTCCTGGAAACACCATATATTTT.

This clonotype was counted many times. The chain couples TRBV27 to TRBJ2-5; TRBD1 aligns across 7 bases. V was pared by 8 bases and J by 3 bases, with 6 bases of the junction left unmatched. The CDR3 runs 13 residues. In germline, CDR1 is MNHEY, CDR2 SMNVEV (reference sequence). Here the CDR3 reads CASGPGTEETQYF. The CDR3 bases are TGTGCCAGCGGACCCGGGACAGAAGAGACCCAGTACTTC.

The rearrangement joins TRBV30 to TRBJ1-3; D call uncertain. The CDR3 loop spans 16 amino acids. Trimming removed 3 bases at V and 0 bases at J, with 15 bases between. Per germline, CDR1 GTSNPN and CDR2 SVGIG (reference sequence). CDR3 sequence: CAWRKAGIYSGNTIYF. CDR3 sequence (DNA): TGTGCCTGGAGGAAAGCCGGGATTTACTCTGGAAACACCATATATTTT.

This clonotype has only a few counts. One end of the junction does not line up with germline, which may come from a read error. This sequence joins TRBV27 and TRBJ2-1, with D tentatively TRBD2 (6 bases). Germline assignment: CDR1 MNHEY and CDR2 SMNVEV (reference sequence). The CDR3 is 14 residues long. The CDR3 reads CASSLGSSYSEQFF. The DNA for the CDR3 is TGTGCCAGCAGCCTCGGGAGCTCCTACAGTGAGCAGTTCTTC.

In this sample, this clonotype turned up many times. J is TRBJ2-1 and V is TRBV11-2, with TRBD2 matching over 8 bases. This CDR3 region has 17 residues. The germline V gene has CDR1 SGHAT and CDR2 FQNNGV. V lost 5 bases to trimming and J lost 5 bases; unmatched junction nucleotides: 14. The CDR3 DNA sequence: TGTGCCAGCAGCGTCAGTGGTGGGACTAGGCCCCACAATGAGCAGTTCTTC. This encodes CASSVSGGTRPHNEQFF.

Turning to this clonotype: A much larger clone differs by one base, so this may be a read error. The CDR3 coding sequence is TGCAGTGCTAGAGGCGGCTCCTACAATGAGCAGTTCTTC. This gives the protein CSARGGSYNEQFF. This chain uses TRBV20-1 with TRBJ2-1; D unresolved. Germline V gives CDR1 DFQATT, CDR2 SNEGSKA (reference sequence). The CDR3 spans 13 residues. Trimming removed 1 base from V and 0 bases from J, with 4 bases in between.

In its sample, this clonotype was seen many times. The V call is TRBV27, the J call TRBJ2-2, with no clear D. CDR3 length equals 12 residues. Germline V lookup: CDR1 MNHEY, CDR2 SMNVEV (reference sequence). Trimming left V 2 bases short and J 3 bases short, with 1 base between. CDR3 in amino acids: CASSLHTGELFF. The DNA of the CDR3 is TGTGCCAGCAGTTTACACACCGGGGAGCTGTTTTTT.

This clonotype has a count of ten or more. The chain employs TRBV6-1 and TRBJ2-2; D perhaps matches TRBD1 (6 bases). This CDR3 comprises 14 residues. Per the germline V gene, CDR1 is MNHNS and CDR2 is SASEGT. Deletions cut 5 bases from V and 1 base from J, with 8 bases between. The CDR3 DNA sequence: TGTGCCAGCAGTTCGACAGGGAACACCGGGGAGCTGTTTTTT. This translates into CASSSTGNTGELFF.

This clonotype was recorded at least ten times. This chain connects TRBV6-1 to TRBJ1-1; the match to TRBD1 covers 9 bases. The CDR3 extends over 15 amino acids. Trimming took 0 bases from V and 4 from J; bases not matched to a gene: 3. CDR1 and CDR2 (germline): MNHNS, SASEGT. Here the CDR3 DNA reads TGTGCCAGCAGTGAAGCCGGGACAGGGTCCACTGAAGCTTTCTTT. It translates to CASSEAGTGSTEAFF.

This clonotype was found many times. CDR3 protein: CSARGGTSGRRYNEQFF. In nucleotides, the CDR3 is TGCAGTGCTAGAGGGGGGACTAGCGGGAGGCGCTACAATGAGCAGTTCTTC. The chain uses TRBV20-1 and TRBJ2-1, with TRBD2 matching over 15 bases. With V trimmed by 1 base and J by 3 bases, 4 bases remained unmatched. This CDR3 has 17 amino acids. In germline, CDR1 is DFQATT, CDR2 SNEGSKA (reference sequence).

The J gene is TRBJ2-1, the V gene TRBV14; 11 bases line up with TRBD2. From germline, CDR1 is SGHDN and CDR2 FVKESK. V dropped 4 bases and J dropped 6; count of bases not matched to a gene: 17. CDR3 length equals 19 residues. CDR3 sequence: CASSLRLAGIERGFNEQFF. The CDR3 DNA reads as TGTGCCAGCAGCCTAAGACTAGCGGGAATTGAAAGGGGGTTCAATGAGCAGTTCTTC.

This clonotype was seen ten or more times. The chain joins TRBV5-5 to TRBJ1-5; D may be TRBD1 (6 bases). Germline V CDR1 and CDR2: SGHKS, YYEKEE (reference sequence). This CDR3 has 16 amino acids. V shed 4 bases and J shed 1 base, with 15 bases lying between them. The CDR3 DNA reads as TGTGCCAGCAGCGCCGACAGGATTGTGAGCAATCAGCCCCAGCATTTT. The encoded protein is CASSADRIVSNQPQHF.

This clonotype was found a few times. CDR3 in amino acids: CSARDPIRQSFSYEQYF. CDR3 bases: TGCAGTGCTAGAGATCCCATCCGACAGTCATTCTCCTACGAGCAGTACTTC. The chain recombines TRBV20-1 with TRBJ2-7; possible D gene TRBD1, 5 bases. V gave up 0 bases and J gave up 0 bases, with 18 bases separating them. From germline, CDR1 is DFQATT and CDR2 SNEGSKA (reference sequence). CDR3 length equals 17 residues.

The table lists this clonotype with many counts. V and J are TRBV30 and TRBJ2-1, with D tentatively TRBD2 (6 bases). Between the trimmed V and J ends, which lost 4 bases and 3 bases, there was a span of 13 bases. The CDR3 sequence is 14 residues long. Germline V gene data show CDR1 as GTSNPN and CDR2 as SVGIG (reference sequence). The CDR3 DNA is TGTGCCTGGACCCTAGGGACTTTCTACAATGAGCAGTTCTTC. Its translation: CAWTLGTFYNEQFF.

This clonotype was seen repeatedly, ten times or more. The chain joins TRBV7-9 to TRBJ1-5; D gene uncertain. CDR3 length equals 13 residues. The V end was cut by 5 bases, the J end by 3 bases, with 8 bases between. Germline V gives CDR1 SEHNR, CDR2 FQNEAQ (reference sequence). The CDR3: CASSPASNQPQHF. CDR3 DNA: TGTGCCAGCAGCCCGGCCTCCAATCAGCCCCAGCATTTT.